What follows is one TCR beta chain and its context. As yet, its antigen is unknown. Sample treatment: oral pan-JAK inhibitor, 5-10 mg twice daily. V was pared by 6 bases and J by 1 base, with 16 bases between. Germline loops: CDR1 SEHNR, CDR2 FQNEAQ (reference sequence). CDR3 length: 16 amino acids. Investigators isolated RNA and reverse transcribed it into cDNA to act as the sequencing template. Profiled with immunoSEQ multiplex PCR; TCRdb holds only in-frame clones, not every one. The sample includes over 60,000 clones, 46% of them seen just once. The entry originates in a study of CD8+ T cells in alopecia areata. Findings and limits, study-wide: Lesional scalp, notably in alopecia totalis/universalis, had clonality above that of normal scalp. The treated group had a single nonresponder, limiting CD8+ expansion-response conclusions. Persistence during tofacitinib was seen for many expanded lesional clones in scalp and blood.

Sequences were derived from CD8+ T cells sorted from blood, sampled at approximately week 36, from a patient treated with tofacitinib. The source of this sequence is a human donor with alopecia areata. The V gene is TRBV7-9, the J gene TRBJ2-1, with D possibly being TRBD1 (6 bases). The CDR3 sequence is CASSSRQGRSYNEQFF. DNA for the CDR3: TGTGCCAGCAGTTCTAGGCAGGGGCGTTCCTACAATGAGCAGTTCTTC.